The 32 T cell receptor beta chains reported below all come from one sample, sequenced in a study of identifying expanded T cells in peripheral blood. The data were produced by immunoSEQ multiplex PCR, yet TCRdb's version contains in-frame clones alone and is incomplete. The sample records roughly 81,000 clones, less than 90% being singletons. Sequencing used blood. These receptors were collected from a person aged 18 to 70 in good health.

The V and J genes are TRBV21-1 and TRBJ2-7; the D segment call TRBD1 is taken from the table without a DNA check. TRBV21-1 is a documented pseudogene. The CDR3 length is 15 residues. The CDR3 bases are TGTGCCAGCAGCAATGGCCCCCCAGGGGACTACGAGCAGTACTTC. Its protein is CASSNGPPGDYEQYF.

The CDR3 DNA reads as TGCAGCGTCGAGGCGAGCGGATACAATGAGCAGTTCTTC. This encodes CSVEASGYNEQFF. This sequence joins TRBV29-1 and TRBJ2-1, with D possibly matching TRBD2 (5 bases). This CDR3 comprises 13 residues. Germline CDR1 SQVTM, CDR2 ANQGSEA. V was cut by 6 bases and J by 4 bases, with 13 bases left in between.

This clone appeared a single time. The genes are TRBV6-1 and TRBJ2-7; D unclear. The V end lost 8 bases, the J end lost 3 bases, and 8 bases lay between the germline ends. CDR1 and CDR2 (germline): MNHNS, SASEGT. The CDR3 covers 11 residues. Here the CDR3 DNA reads TGTGCCAGCTCAAGACTCTACGAGCAGTACTTC. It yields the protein CASSRLYEQYF.

The CDR3: CASSLGYQGKLNEQFF. The CDR3 DNA sequence: TGCGCCAGCAGCTTGGGCTACCAGGGAAAACTCAATGAGCAGTTCTTC. The chain uses TRBV5-1 and TRBJ2-1, with a tentative D call TRBD1 (5 bases). The CDR3 is made up of 16 amino acids. From germline, CDR1 is SGHRS and CDR2 YFSETQ. The V gene lost 0 bases and the J gene lost 6 bases, with 16 bases spanning the gap.

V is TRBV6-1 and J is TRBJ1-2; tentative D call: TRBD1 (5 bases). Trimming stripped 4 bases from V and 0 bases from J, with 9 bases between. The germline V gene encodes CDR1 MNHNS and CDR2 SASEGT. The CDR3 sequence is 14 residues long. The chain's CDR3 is CASSAMTANYGYTF. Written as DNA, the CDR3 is TGTGCCAGCAGTGCTATGACAGCTAACTATGGCTACACCTTC.

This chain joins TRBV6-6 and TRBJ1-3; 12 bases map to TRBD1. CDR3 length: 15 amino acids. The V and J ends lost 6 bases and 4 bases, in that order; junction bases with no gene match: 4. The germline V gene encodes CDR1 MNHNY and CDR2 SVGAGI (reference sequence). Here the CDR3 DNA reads TGTGCCAGCAGACGGGACAGGGGGCCCGGAAACACCATATATTTT. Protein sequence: CASRRDRGPGNTIYF.

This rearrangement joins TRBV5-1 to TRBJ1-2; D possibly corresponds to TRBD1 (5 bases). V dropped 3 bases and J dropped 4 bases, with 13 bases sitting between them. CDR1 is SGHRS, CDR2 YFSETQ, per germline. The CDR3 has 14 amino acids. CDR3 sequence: CASSSGGPSYGYTF. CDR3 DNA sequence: TGCGCCAGCAGCTCCGGGGGACCGAGCTATGGCTACACCTTC.

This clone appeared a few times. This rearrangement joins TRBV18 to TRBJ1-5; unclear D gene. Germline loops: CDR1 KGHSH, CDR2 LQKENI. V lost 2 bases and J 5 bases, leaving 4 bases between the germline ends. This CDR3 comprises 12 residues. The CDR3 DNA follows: TGTGCCAGCTCACCAGGGGATCAGCCCCAGCATTTT. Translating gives CASSPGDQPQHF.

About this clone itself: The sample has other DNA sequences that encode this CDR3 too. DNA for the CDR3: TGTGCCAGCTTAAGACAGGGGAACACTGAAGCTTTCTTT. Its translation: CASLRQGNTEAFF. The chain links TRBV6-1 to TRBJ1-1; 7 bases match TRBD1. After removal of 8 bases from V and 1 base from J, the junction contained 4 bases not matched to a gene. This CDR3 contains 13 residues. Per germline, CDR1 MNHNS and CDR2 SASEGT.

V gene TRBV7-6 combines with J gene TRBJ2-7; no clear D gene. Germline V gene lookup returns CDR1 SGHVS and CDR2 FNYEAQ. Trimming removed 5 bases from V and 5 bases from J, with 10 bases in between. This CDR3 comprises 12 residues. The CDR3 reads CASSRNLDEQYF. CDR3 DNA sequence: TGTGCCAGCAGCCGGAATTTAGACGAGCAGTACTTC.

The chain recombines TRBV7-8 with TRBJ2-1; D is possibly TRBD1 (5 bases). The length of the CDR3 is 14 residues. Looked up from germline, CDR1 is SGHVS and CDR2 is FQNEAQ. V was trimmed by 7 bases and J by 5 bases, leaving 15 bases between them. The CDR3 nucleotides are TGTGCCAGCAAGTTGGGCAGGGTTGACAATGAGCAGTTCTTC. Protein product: CASKLGRVDNEQFF.

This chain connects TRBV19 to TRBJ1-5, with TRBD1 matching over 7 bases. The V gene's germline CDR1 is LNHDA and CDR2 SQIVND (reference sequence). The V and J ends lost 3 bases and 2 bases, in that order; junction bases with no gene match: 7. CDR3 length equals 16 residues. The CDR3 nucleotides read TGTGCCAGTAGTATCAAGGACAGGACGGGCAATCAGCCCCAGCATTTT. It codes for CASSIKDRTGNQPQHF.

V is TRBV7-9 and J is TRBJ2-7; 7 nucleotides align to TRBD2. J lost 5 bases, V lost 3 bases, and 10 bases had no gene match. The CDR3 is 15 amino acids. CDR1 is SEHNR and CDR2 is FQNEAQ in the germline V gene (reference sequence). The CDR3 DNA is TGTGCCAGCAGCTTTGACCCCGCGGGAGTGAACGAGCAGTACTTC. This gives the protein CASSFDPAGVNEQYF.

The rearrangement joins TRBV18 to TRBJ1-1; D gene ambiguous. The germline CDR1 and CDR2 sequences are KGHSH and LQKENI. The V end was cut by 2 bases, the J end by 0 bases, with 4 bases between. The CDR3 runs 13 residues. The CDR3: CASSPGLNTEAFF. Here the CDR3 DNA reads TGTGCCAGCTCACCAGGGTTGAACACTGAAGCTTTCTTT.

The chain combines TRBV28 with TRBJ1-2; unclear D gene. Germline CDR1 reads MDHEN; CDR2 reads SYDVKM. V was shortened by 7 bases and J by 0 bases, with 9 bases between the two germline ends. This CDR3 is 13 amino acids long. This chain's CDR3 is CASKAGSNYGYTF. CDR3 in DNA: TGTGCCAGCAAAGCAGGCTCTAACTATGGCTACACCTTC.

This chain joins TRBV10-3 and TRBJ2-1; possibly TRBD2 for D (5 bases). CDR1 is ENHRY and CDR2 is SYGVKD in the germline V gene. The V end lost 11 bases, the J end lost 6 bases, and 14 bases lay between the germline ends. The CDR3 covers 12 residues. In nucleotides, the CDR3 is TGTGCCCTATCTAGAGAGGGCAATGAGCAGTTCTTC. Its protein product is CALSREGNEQFF.

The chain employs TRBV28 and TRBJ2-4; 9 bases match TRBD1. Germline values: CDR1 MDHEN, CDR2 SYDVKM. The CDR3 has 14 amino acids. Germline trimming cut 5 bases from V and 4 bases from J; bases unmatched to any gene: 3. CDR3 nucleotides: TGTGCCAGCAGTACCGACAGGGGGAAAAACATTCAGTACTTC. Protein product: CASSTDRGKNIQYF.

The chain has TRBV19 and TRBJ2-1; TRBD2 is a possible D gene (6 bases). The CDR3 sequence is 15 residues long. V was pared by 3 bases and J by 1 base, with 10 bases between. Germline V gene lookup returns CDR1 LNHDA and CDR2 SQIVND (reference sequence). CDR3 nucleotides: TGTGCCAGTAGTATTTGGGGGGAGTCCTACAATGAGCAGTTCTTC. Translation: CASSIWGESYNEQFF.

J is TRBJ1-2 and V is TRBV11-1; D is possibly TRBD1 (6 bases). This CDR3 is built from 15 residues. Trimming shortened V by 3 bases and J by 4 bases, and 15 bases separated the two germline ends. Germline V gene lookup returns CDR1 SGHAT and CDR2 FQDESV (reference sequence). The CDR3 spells CASSFSTGNVYGYTF. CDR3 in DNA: TGTGCCAGCAGCTTCTCCACAGGGAACGTCTATGGCTACACCTTC.

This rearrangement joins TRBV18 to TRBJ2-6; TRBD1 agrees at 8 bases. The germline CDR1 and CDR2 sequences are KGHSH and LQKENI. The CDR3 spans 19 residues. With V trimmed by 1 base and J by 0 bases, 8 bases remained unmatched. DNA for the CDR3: TGTGCCAGCTCACCACGAACTGGACAGGGCGGCTCTGGGGCCAACGTCCTGACTTTC. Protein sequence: CASSPRTGQGGSGANVLTF.

The CDR3 loop is CASSPNPLDNQPQHF. For the CDR3, the DNA is TGTGCCAGCAGCCCGAACCCCCTGGACAATCAGCCCCAGCATTTT. The chain uses TRBV5-4 and TRBJ1-5; the D is unclear. This CDR3 region has 15 residues. In germline, CDR1 is SGHNT, CDR2 YYREEE (reference sequence). Trimming cost V 4 bases and J 3 bases, with 14 bases left between them.

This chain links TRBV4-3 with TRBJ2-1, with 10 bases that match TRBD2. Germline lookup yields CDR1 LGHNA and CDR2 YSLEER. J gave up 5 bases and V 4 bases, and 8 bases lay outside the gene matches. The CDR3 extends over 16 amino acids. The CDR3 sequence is CASSPNLAGVNNEQFF. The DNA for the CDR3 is TGCGCCAGCAGCCCGAACCTAGCGGGAGTCAACAATGAGCAGTTCTTC.

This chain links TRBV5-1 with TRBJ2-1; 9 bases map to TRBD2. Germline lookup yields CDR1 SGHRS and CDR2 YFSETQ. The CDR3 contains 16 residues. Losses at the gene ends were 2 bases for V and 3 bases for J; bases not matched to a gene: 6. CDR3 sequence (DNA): TGCGCCAGCAGCTTAATAGCGGGAGTCAACTACAATGAGCAGTTCTTC. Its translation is CASSLIAGVNYNEQFF. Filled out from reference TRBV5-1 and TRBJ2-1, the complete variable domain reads KAGVTQTPRYLIKTRGQQVTLSCSPISGHRSVSWYQQTPGQGLQFLFEYFSETQRNKGNFPGRFSGRQFSNSRSEMNVSTLELGDSALYLCASSLIAGVNYNEQFFGPGTRLTVL.

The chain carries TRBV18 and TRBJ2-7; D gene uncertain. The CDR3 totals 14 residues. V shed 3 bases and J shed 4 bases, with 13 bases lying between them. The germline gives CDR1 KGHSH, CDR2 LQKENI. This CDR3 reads CASSPRARPYEQYF. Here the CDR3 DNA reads TGTGCCAGCTCACCCCGGGCCAGGCCGTACGAGCAGTACTTC.

Here the CDR3 reads CAWTTDGGGQPWGYTF. Here the CDR3 DNA reads TGTGCCTGGACTACTGACGGGGGAGGTCAACCATGGGGCTACACCTTC. The chain carries TRBV30 and TRBJ1-2, with D tentatively TRBD1 (5 bases). This CDR3 is built from 16 residues. Per germline, CDR1 GTSNPN and CDR2 SVGIG (reference sequence). The ends were cut back, 4 bases at V and 8 bases at J, with 26 bases in the middle.

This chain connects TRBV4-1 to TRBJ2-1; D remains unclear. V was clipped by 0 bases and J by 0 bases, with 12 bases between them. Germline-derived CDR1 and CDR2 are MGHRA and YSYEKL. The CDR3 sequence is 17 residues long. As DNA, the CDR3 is TGCGCCAGCAGCCAAGACCCCGCCTCGGGCTCCTACAATGAGCAGTTCTTC. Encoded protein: CASSQDPASGSYNEQFF.

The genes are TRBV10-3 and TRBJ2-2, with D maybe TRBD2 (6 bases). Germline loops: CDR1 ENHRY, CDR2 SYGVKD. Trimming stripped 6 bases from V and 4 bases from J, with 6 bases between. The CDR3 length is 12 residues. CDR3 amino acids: CAISGGTGELFF. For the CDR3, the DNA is TGTGCCATCAGCGGGGGCACCGGGGAGCTGTTTTTT.

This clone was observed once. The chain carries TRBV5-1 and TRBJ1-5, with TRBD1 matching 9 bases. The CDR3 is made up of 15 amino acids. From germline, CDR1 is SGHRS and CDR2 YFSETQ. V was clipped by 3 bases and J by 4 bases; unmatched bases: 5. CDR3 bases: TGCGCCAGCAGCTGGGGGACAGGGCAGAATCAGCCCCAGCATTTT. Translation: CASSWGTGQNQPQHF.

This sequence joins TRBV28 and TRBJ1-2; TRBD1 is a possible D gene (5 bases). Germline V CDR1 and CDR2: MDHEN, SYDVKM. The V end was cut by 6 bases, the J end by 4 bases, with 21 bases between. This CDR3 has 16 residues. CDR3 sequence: CASSPQGTGLVYGYTF. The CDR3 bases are TGTGCCAGCAGCCCTCAAGGCACAGGCCTCGTCTATGGCTACACCTTC.

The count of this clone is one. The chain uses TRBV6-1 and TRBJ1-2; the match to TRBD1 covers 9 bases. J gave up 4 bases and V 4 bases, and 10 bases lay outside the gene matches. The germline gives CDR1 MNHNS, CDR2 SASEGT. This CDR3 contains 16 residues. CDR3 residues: CASSVVLGTGPYGYTF. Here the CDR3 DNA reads TGTGCCAGCAGTGTCGTACTCGGGACAGGGCCCTATGGCTACACCTTC.

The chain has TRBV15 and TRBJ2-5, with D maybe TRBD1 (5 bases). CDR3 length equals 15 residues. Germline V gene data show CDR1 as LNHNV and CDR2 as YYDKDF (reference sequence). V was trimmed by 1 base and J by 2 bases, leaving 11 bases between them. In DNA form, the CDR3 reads TGTGCCACCAGCAGAGGTCAGGGTCTACAAGAGACCCAGTACTTC. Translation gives CATSRGQGLQETQYF.

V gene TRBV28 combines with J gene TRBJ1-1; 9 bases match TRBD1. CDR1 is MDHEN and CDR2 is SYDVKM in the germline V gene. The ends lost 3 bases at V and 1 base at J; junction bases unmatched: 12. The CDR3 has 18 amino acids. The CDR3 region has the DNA TGTGCCAGCAGTTTCCCCACTGGGACAGGGTGGACGAACACTGAAGCTTTCTTT. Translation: CASSFPTGTGWTNTEAFF.